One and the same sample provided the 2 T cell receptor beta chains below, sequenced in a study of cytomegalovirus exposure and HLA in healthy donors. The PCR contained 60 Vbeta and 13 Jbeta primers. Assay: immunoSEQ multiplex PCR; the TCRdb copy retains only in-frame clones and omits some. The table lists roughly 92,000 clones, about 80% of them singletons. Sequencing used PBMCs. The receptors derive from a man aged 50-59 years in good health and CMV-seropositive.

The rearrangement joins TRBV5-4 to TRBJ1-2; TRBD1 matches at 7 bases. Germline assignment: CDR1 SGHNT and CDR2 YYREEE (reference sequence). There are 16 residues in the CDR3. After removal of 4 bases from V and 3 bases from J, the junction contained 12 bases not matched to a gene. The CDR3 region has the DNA TGTGCCAGCAGCCGGGCCGCGGGGACAGCAGACTATGGCTACACCTTC. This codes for CASSRAAGTADYGYTF.

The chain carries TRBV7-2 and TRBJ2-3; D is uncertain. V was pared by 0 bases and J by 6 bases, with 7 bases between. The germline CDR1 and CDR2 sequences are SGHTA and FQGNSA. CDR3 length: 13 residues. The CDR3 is CASSLAPVDTQYF. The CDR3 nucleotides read TGTGCCAGCAGCTTAGCCCCTGTCGATACGCAGTATTTT.